The 18 T cell receptor beta chains reported below all come from one sample, sequenced in a study of a mutant IDH1 vaccine in newly diagnosed glioma. Stated time point: week 35, safety follow-up. Doses comprised 300 ug of mutant IDH1 20-mer peptide each, plus topical imiquimod. The protocol was immunoSEQ multiplex PCR, while the TCRdb copy is restricted to in-frame clones and leaves out a portion. The repertoire holds approximately 60,000 clones, with 74% as singletons. Their antigens remain unidentified. Sequenced here: PBMCs, sampled from a glioma patient whose treatment included an IDH1 peptide vaccine. These receptors came from a man in his fifties with glioma.

J is TRBJ2-7 and V is TRBV5-1, with D perhaps assigned TRBD1 or TRBD2 (5 bases each). The length of the CDR3 is 14 residues. Germline lookup yields CDR1 SGHRS and CDR2 YFSETQ. The V and J ends lost 3 bases and 5 bases respectively, with 15 bases between them. The CDR3 protein is CASSWGELRDEQYF. The DNA for the CDR3 is TGCGCCAGCAGCTGGGGCGAGTTGAGGGACGAGCAGTACTTC. Combining the CDR3 with reference TRBV5-1 and TRBJ2-7 gives the whole variable domain KAGVTQTPRYLIKTRGQQVTLSCSPISGHRSVSWYQQTPGQGLQFLFEYFSETQRNKGNFPGRFSGRQFSNSRSEMNVSTLELGDSALYLCASSWGELRDEQYFGPGTRLTVT.

The chain carries TRBV19 and TRBJ2-6; no clear D. Germline assignment: CDR1 LNHDA and CDR2 SQIVND (reference sequence). This CDR3 has 17 amino acids. V dropped 3 bases and J dropped 4 bases, with 16 bases sitting between them. CDR3 DNA: TGTGCCAGTAGTATGACATCCGTAGTTAACGGGGCCAACGTCCTGACTTTC. Protein sequence: CASSMTSVVNGANVLTF. Combining the CDR3 with reference TRBV19 and TRBJ2-6 gives the whole variable domain DGGITQSPKYLFRKEGQNVTLSCEQNLNHDAMYWYRQDPGQGLRLIYYSQIVNDFQKGDIAEGYSVSREKKESFPLTVTSAQKNPTAFYLCASSMTSVVNGANVLTFGAGSRLTVL.

This clone was seen once. CDR3 in DNA: TGTGCCACCAGCAGAGAATGGGAATGGCAGTACTTC. Translated, it gives CATSREWEWQYF. The chain combines TRBV15 with TRBJ2-7; unclear D gene. V was trimmed by 0 bases and J by 9 bases, leaving 9 bases between them. Germline V lookup: CDR1 LNHNV, CDR2 YYDKDF (reference sequence). This CDR3 spans 12 amino acids.

This clone has more than one count but fewer than ten. V usage is TRBV9 and J usage is TRBJ1-1; no clear D gene. Trimming left V 0 bases short and J 1 base short, with 13 bases between. This CDR3 region has 16 residues. Germline CDR1 SGDLS, CDR2 YYNGEE. In DNA form, the CDR3 reads TGTGCCAGCAGCGTAGGCAGGTCTCACAAGAACACTGAAGCTTTCTTT. Encoded protein: CASSVGRSHKNTEAFF.

The rearrangement joins TRBV4-3 to TRBJ1-5; D not resolved. Germline-derived CDR1 and CDR2 are LGHNA and YSLEER. The CDR3 loop spans 16 amino acids. The V and J ends lost 0 bases and 4 bases respectively, with 13 bases between them. CDR3 sequence reads: CASSQDARGKNQPQHF. CDR3 in DNA: TGCGCCAGCAGCCAAGACGCCCGGGGAAAGAATCAGCCCCAGCATTTT.

The chain links TRBV6-4 to TRBJ1-6; TRBD1 matches 8 bases. The junction had 17 bases not matched to a gene; V was cut back by 6 bases and J by 10 bases. Germline V gives CDR1 MRHNA, CDR2 SNTAGT. This CDR3 contains 17 residues. This chain's CDR3 is CASSRTGNRQQGSPLHF. CDR3 bases: TGTGCCAGCAGCAGGACAGGGAATAGGCAACAAGGCTCACCCCTCCACTTT.

This clone appeared a few times. The CDR3 nucleotides read TGTGCCAGCTCACCCGGACAGCCTTACACTGAAGCTTTCTTT. This codes for CASSPGQPYTEAFF. The V call is TRBV18, the J call TRBJ1-1, with a tentative D call TRBD1 (6 bases). From germline, CDR1 is KGHSH and CDR2 LQKENI. The CDR3 contains 14 residues. V shed 3 bases and J shed 3 bases, with 11 bases lying between them.

This rearrangement joins TRBV30 to TRBJ1-3; D gene unclear. The CDR3 length is 13 residues. Germline values: CDR1 GTSNPN, CDR2 SVGIG (reference sequence). The ends were cut back, 4 bases at V and 0 bases at J, with 7 bases in the middle. CDR3: CAWNKNSGNTIYF. CDR3 nucleotides: TGTGCCTGGAACAAGAACTCTGGAAACACCATATATTTT. Full variable domain (rest looked up from reference TRBV30 and TRBJ1-3): SQTIHQWPATLVQPVGSPLSLECTVEGTSNPNLYWYRQAAGRGLQLLFYSVGIGQISSEVPQNLSASRPQDRQFILSSKKLLLSDSGFYLCAWNKNSGNTIYFGEGSWLTVV.

This chain joins TRBV7-9 and TRBJ2-2; TRBD1 matches at 9 bases. Germline CDR1 SEHNR, CDR2 FQNEAQ (reference sequence). V trimming: 7 bases; J trimming: 4 bases; junction bases outside the gene matches: 7. The CDR3 runs to 15 residues. The CDR3 region has the DNA TGTGCCAGCATCGTAGGGACAGGGATCACCGGGGAGCTGTTTTTT. It is translated as CASIVGTGITGELFF.

The chain is built from TRBV9 and TRBJ2-1, with TRBD2 matching over 8 bases. Germline CDR1 SGDLS, CDR2 YYNGEE. V trimming: 4 bases; J trimming: 3 bases; junction bases outside the gene matches: 3. There are 14 residues in the CDR3. The CDR3 DNA is TGTGCCAGCAGCCTGAGCGGGGGCTACAATGAGCAGTTCTTC. It yields the protein CASSLSGGYNEQFF.

V and J are TRBV14 and TRBJ1-3; tentative D call: TRBD1 (5 bases). The germline V and J ends were trimmed by 4 bases and 0 bases, with 13 bases remaining between them. CDR3 length: 16 residues. The germline CDR1 and CDR2 sequences are SGHDN and FVKESK. CDR3 sequence reads: CASSPRGAFSGNTIYF. CDR3 sequence (DNA): TGTGCCAGCAGCCCCCGAGGGGCCTTCTCTGGAAACACCATATATTTT.

The V and J genes are TRBV14 and TRBJ2-1, with 8 bases that match TRBD1. The CDR3 covers 16 residues. CDR1 SGHDN and CDR2 FVKESK come from the germline V gene. V shed 5 bases and J 0 bases; nucleotides not matched to a gene: 6. The CDR3 DNA follows: TGTGCCAGCAGCAACAGGGGGTCCGCCTCCTACAATGAGCAGTTCTTC. Translation: CASSNRGSASYNEQFF.

The rearrangement links TRBV29-1 to TRBJ1-4, with D hard to call. Germline loops: CDR1 SQVTM, CDR2 ANQGSEA. Trimming took 6 bases from V and 6 from J, leaving 11 bases between them. The CDR3 has 12 amino acids. The CDR3 coding sequence is TGCAGCGTCCCAGGAGGAGATGAAAAACTGTTTTTT. Encoded protein: CSVPGGDEKLFF.

This clone occurred once. This sample also contains other DNA sequences that code for the same CDR3. V and J are TRBV7-2 and TRBJ1-1; no clear D gene. The CDR3 loop spans 14 amino acids. The V and J ends lost 5 bases and 1 base respectively, with 11 bases between them. Germline CDR1 SGHTA, CDR2 FQGNSA. The CDR3 reads CASSLASGNTEAFF. CDR3 sequence (DNA): TGTGCCAGCAGCCTCGCCAGCGGGAACACTGAAGCTTTCTTT.

V usage is TRBV27 and J usage is TRBJ1-2, with D unresolved. The CDR3 sequence is 15 residues long. Germline loops: CDR1 MNHEY, CDR2 SMNVEV (reference sequence). Trimming took off 0 bases at V and 4 bases at J, with 12 bases between the two ends. This CDR3 reads CASSLSARGIYGYTF. The CDR3 nucleotides are TGTGCCAGCAGTTTATCTGCACGAGGGATCTATGGCTACACCTTC.

This chain uses TRBV5-4 with TRBJ2-1; D is unresolved. Germline V gives CDR1 SGHNT, CDR2 YYREEE (reference sequence). With 0 bases removed from V and 7 bases from J, the gap between germline ends came to 14 bases. The CDR3 consists of 15 residues. The CDR3 sequence: CASSLEGPIKNEQFF. The CDR3 nucleotides are TGTGCCAGCAGCTTGGAAGGGCCCATTAAGAATGAGCAGTTCTTC.

The chain joins TRBV9 to TRBJ2-2; tentatively, D is TRBD2 (7 bases). Between the trimmed V and J ends, which lost 4 bases and 7 bases, there was a span of 17 bases. This CDR3 comprises 15 residues. Germline V lookup: CDR1 SGDLS, CDR2 YYNGEE. CDR3 protein: CASSLAEGGIGELFF. In DNA form, the CDR3 reads TGTGCCAGCAGCCTCGCCGAGGGGGGGATCGGGGAGCTGTTTTTT.

This clone is medium-sized by share. The sample has other DNA sequences that encode this CDR3 too. The chain links TRBV5-6 to TRBJ1-2; 7 bases line up with TRBD1. The CDR3 spans 13 residues. After removal of 2 bases from V and 5 bases from J, the junction contained 3 bases not matched to a gene. CDR1 SGHDT and CDR2 YYEEEE come from the germline V gene. CDR3 in amino acids: CASSFGTDYGYTF. The CDR3 coding sequence is TGTGCCAGCAGCTTTGGGACAGATTATGGCTACACCTTC.